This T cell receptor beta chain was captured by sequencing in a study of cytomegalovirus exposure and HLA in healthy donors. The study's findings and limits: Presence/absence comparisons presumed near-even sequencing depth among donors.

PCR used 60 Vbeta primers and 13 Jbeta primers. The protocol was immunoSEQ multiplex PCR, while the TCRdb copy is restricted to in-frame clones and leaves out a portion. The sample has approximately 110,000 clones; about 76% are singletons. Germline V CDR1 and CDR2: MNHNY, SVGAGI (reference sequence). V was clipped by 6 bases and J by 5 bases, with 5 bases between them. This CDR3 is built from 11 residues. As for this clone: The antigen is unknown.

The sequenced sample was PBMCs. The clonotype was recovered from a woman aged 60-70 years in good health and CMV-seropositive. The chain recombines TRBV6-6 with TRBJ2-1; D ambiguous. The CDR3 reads CASRQNNEQFF. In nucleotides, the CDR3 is TGTGCCAGCAGACAGAACAATGAGCAGTTCTTC.